Listed below are T cell receptor beta chains from one sample, sequenced in a study of shared clonotypes between healthy human individuals. TCRdb's copy holds only in-frame clones and misses some; the assay was immunoSEQ multiplex PCR. Of approximately 480,000 clones listed, roughly 85% were seen once; the top ten hold under 15%. The sequencing sample was made of PBMCs. The receptors derive from a middle-aged woman in good health. Some clones in this sample may be carry-over from other donors' samples. Each CDR3 is given with its conserved first and last residue. The order of the fields is clone size, D gene, J gene, V gene, CDR3 DNA, CDR3 protein. A D gene is named only where the DNA matches it firmly. Size is omitted from some rows. Given values are once, few, many or a class for expanded clones.

- | - | TRBJ1-5 | TRBV6-5 | TGTGCCAGCAGTTCATTCCCCACGCAGCCCCAGCATTTT | CASSSFPTQPQHF
- | TRBD1 | TRBJ1-1 | TRBV25-1 | TGTGCCAGCAGCGACACAGGGGACTTGAACACTGAAGCTTTCTTT | CASSDTGDLNTEAFF
- | - | TRBJ2-1 | TRBV6-4 | TGTGCCGCGGAGCGTTCCTACAATGAGCAGTTCTTC | CAAERSYNEQFF
- | - | TRBJ2-1 | TRBV4-2 | TGTGCCAGCAGCCAAGGGGACGTAGCCGCCTACAATGAGCAGTTCTTC | CASSQGDVAAYNEQFF
- | TRBD1 | TRBJ2-6 | TRBV30 | TGTGCCTGGAGTAAGAAGCAAGGACAGGACTTCTCTGGGGCCAACGTCCTGACTTTC | CAWSKKQGQDFSGANVLTF
- | - | TRBJ2-1 | TRBV21-1 | TGTGCCAGCAGCAACGCTATTGGTGAATACAATGAGCAGTTCTTC | CASSNAIGEYNEQFF
few | - | TRBJ1-1 | TRBV9 | TGTGCCAGCAGCACCAGGGTAGGGTCGAACACTGAAGCTTTCTTT | CASSTRVGSNTEAFF
- | TRBD2 | TRBJ2-3 | TRBV9 | TGTGCCAGCAGCGTCCGGGAGGGAAGCACAGATACGCAGTATTTT | CASSVREGSTDTQYF
- | - | TRBJ1-2 | TRBV11-2 | TGTGCCAGCAGCTTAATCTGGGACGGTGGCTACACCTTC | CASSLIWDGGYTF
- | - | TRBJ2-5 | TRBV7-9 | TGTGCCAGCAGCGACCAAGAGACCCAGTACTTC | CASSDQETQYF
- | - | TRBJ2-1 | TRBV15 | TGTGCCACCAGCAGAGCGGGGACTGTAGCTAGAACTCTTGAGCAGTTCTTC | CATSRAGTVARTLEQFF
- | - | TRBJ1-2 | TRBV15 | TGTGCCACCAGCAGTACAGGGAGCTATGGCTACACCTTC | CATSSTGSYGYTF